This T cell receptor (beta chain) was recovered during a study of PD-1 blockade in classical Hodgkin lymphoma. Time point described: cycle 4 day 1 (C4D1), after five to seven weeks of nivolumab. In every patient, relapse followed autologous stem cell transplantation, while exposure to brentuximab vedotin differed. There are a few counts of this clone. The CDR3 spans 13 residues. Trimming removed 5 bases from V and 3 bases from J, with 11 bases in between. Looked up from germline, CDR1 is SGDLS and CDR2 is YYNGEE. Some clones are missing from TCRdb's copy, which holds only in-frame ones; the method was immunoSEQ multiplex PCR. Of tens of thousands of clones listed, about 72% are singletons.

The chain is built from TRBV9 and TRBJ1-1; unclear D gene. This clonotype was obtained from a human donor with classical Hodgkin lymphoma. The source was peripheral blood mononuclear cells (PBMCs), collected before the fourth cycle of nivolumab. The CDR3 DNA reads TGTGCCAGCAGAGGCGTCAAGGACACTGAAGCTTTCTTT. It translates to CASRGVKDTEAFF.